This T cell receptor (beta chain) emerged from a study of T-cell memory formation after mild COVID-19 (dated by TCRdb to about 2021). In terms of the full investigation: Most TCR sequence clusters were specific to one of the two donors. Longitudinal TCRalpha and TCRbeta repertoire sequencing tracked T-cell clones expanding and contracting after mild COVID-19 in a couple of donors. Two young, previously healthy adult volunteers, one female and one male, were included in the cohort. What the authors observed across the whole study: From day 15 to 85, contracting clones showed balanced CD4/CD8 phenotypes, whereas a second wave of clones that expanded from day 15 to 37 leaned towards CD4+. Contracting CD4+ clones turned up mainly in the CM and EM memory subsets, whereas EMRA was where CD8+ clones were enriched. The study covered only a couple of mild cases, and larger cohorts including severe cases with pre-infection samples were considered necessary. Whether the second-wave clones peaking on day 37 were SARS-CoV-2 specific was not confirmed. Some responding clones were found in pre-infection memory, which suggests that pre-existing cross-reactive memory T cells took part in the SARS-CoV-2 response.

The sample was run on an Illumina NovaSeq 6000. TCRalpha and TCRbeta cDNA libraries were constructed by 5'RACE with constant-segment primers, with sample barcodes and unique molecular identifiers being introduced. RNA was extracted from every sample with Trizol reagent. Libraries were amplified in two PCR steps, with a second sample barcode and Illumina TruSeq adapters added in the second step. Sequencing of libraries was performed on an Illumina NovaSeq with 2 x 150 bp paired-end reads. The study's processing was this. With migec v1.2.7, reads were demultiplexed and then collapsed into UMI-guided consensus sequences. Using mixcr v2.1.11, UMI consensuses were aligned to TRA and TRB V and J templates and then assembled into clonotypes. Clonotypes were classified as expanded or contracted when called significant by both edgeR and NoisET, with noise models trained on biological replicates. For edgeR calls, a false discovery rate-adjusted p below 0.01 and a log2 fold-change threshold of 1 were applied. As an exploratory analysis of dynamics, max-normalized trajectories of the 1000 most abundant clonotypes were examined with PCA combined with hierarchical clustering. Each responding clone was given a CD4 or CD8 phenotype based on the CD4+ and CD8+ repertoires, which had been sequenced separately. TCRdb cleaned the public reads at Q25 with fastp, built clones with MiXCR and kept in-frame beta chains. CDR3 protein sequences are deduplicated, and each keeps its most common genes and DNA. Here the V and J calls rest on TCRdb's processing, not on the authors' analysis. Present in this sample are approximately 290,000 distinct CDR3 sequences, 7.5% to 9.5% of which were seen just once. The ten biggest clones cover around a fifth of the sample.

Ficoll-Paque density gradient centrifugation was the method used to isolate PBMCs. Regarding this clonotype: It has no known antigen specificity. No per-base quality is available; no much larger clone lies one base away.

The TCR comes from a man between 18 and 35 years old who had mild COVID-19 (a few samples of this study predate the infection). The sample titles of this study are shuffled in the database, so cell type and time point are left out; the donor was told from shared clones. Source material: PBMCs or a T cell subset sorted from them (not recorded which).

Here the CDR3 is given as CASNFEVQETQYF. The DNA sequence is as follows: TGTGCCAGCAACTTCGAGGTCCAAGAGACCCAGTACTTC. The rearranged chain carries TRBV6-2 or TRBV6-3 and TRBJ2-5, with the D gene call left open. The CDR1 and CDR2 encoded by the germline V gene are MNHEY and SVGEGT. The CDR3 measures 13 amino acids from cysteine to phenylalanine. Only the CDR3 DNA stays, 39 bases, in frame from base 1. V is reduced by 7 bases and J by 1 base, leaving a spacing of 10 bases between them.